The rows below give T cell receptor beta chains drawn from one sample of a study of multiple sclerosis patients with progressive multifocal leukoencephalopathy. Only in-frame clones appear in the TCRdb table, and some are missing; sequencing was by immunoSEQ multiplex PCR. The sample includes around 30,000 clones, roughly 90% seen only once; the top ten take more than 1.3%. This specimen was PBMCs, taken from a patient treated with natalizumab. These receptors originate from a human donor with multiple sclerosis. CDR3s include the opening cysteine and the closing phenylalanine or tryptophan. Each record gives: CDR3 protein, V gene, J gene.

CASSETGTSARNEQFF,TRBV5-4,TRBJ2-1
CASGFSGTGHNEQFF,TRBV12-5,TRBJ2-1
CSVEDPGTRGTDTQYF,TRBV29-1,TRBJ2-3
CTSSHFRLGWITDTQYF,TRBV1,TRBJ2-3
CASSLGDRAYEQYF,TRBV6-5,TRBJ2-7
CASSEASGSSYEQYF,TRBV6-1,NA
CAISEPGLPQSSYEQYF,TRBV10-3,TRBJ2-7
CASSLVGGGTGELFF,TRBV7-9,TRBJ2-2
CATGRDRGRHTEAFF,TRBV15,TRBJ1-1
CASSLVPDSGNQPQHF,TRBV5-1,TRBJ1-5
CASIRFGAGPNTGELFF,TRBV19,TRBJ2-2
CASSLDNDRGRFYGYTF,TRBV7-2,TRBJ1-2
CAWSRMQETQYF,TRBV30,TRBJ2-5
CASHPGGTEAFF,TRBV7-2,TRBJ1-1
CAISESWQANYGYTF,TRBV10-3,TRBJ1-2
CASSISGFKSGANVLTF,TRBV19,TRBJ2-6
CASSPGGGQPQHF,TRBV6-5,TRBJ1-5
CASSHQAALSSYNEQFF,TRBV4-1,TRBJ2-1
CASSNRGPPTRQYF,TRBV10-2,TRBJ2-5
CASSLGPPEKLFF,TRBV7-8,TRBJ1-4